The T cell receptor beta chain described here comes from a study of T cell responses to AZD1222 COVID-19 vaccine. General study findings and limits: Researchers report vaccine-associated CD4 TCRs spanning spike, with dominance at 160-218 and 743-854.

Germline V lookup: CDR1 MDHEN, CDR2 SYDVKM. The length of the CDR3 is 15 residues. V lost 4 bases, J lost 8 bases, and 18 bases lay in between. Assay used: immunoSEQ multiplex PCR; TCRdb lists only in-frame clones, some missing. The table shows 100,000 to 120,000 clones, with approximately 90% occurring only once. Of note for this clone: The antigen remains undetermined.

This material consisted of peripheral blood, taken 28 days after the second AZD1222 dose. V gene TRBV28 combines with J gene TRBJ2-1, with D perhaps matching TRBD2 (7 bases). This clonotype was sampled from an adult who received the AZD1222 COVID-19 vaccine. CDR3 residues: CASSSGGGGSDEQFF. CDR3 nucleotide sequence: TGTGCCAGCAGTTCCGGGGGAGGGGGTAGCGATGAGCAGTTCTTC.